A selection of T cell receptor beta chains follows, all from one sample in a study of cytomegalovirus exposure and HLA in healthy donors. The method was immunoSEQ multiplex PCR; TCRdb's version includes in-frame clones alone and lacks a portion of them. This sample has under 200,000 clones, with around 82% found just once. Sequenced sample: PBMCs. The source is a male donor in good health and CMV-seronegative. CDR3s include the opening cysteine and the closing phenylalanine or tryptophan. The D gene is left open where the match is weak. Size values are once, few and many counts, or a class for expanded clones, and some rows have none.

cdr3_aa | cdr3_nt | j_call | clone_size | v_call | d_call
CASSTDGLIARFF | TGTGCCAGCAGTACAGACGGACTGATAGCTAGGTTCTTC | TRBJ2-1 | once | TRBV6-1 | -
CSASGGFEQYF | TGCAGTGCTAGCGGGGGTTTCGAGCAGTACTTC | TRBJ2-7 | - | TRBV20-1 | -
CASSQNRLAGSEQFF | TGCGCCAGCAGCCAAAATCGACTAGCGGGCAGTGAGCAGTTCTTC | TRBJ2-1 | - | TRBV4-1 | TRBD2
CASSGGQGGIEKLFF | TGTGCCAGCAGTGGGGGACAGGGGGGAATTGAAAAACTGTTTTTT | TRBJ1-4 | - | TRBV28 | TRBD1
CASSLVSGGGTDTQYF | TGTGCCAGCAGCTTGGTGAGCGGGGGGGGCACAGATACGCAGTATTTT | TRBJ2-3 | - | TRBV5-8 | TRBD2
CASSQEGLASSYEQYF | TGTGCCAGCAGCCAAGAGGGACTAGCAAGCTCCTACGAGCAGTACTTC | TRBJ2-7 | - | TRBV14 | TRBD2
CATSRDSTAQETQYF | TGTGCCACCAGCAGAGACTCTACAGCTCAAGAGACCCAGTACTTC | TRBJ2-5 | - | TRBV15 | -
CSSSLDPTGPPREQYF | TGTTCCAGCAGCTTAGACCCCACAGGTCCCCCCCGCGAGCAGTACTTC | TRBJ2-7 | - | TRBV7-9 | -
CASSLGTSGGFLGTYEQYF | TGCGCCAGCAGCCTAGGGACTAGCGGGGGGTTTCTCGGGACCTACGAGCAGTACTTC | TRBJ2-7 | - | TRBV5-1 | TRBD2
CSATGGLGEAFF | TGCAGCGCAACAGGGGGCTTAGGTGAAGCTTTCTTT | TRBJ1-1 | - | TRBV29-1 | TRBD1
CSSSLPTILMETGELFF | TGTTCCAGCAGCTTACCCACCATACTGATGGAGACCGGGGAGCTGTTTTTT | TRBJ2-2 | - | TRBV7-9 | -
CSVEDRRAYEQFF | TGCAGCGTTGAAGATCGGAGGGCGTATGAGCAGTTCTTC | TRBJ2-1 | - | TRBV29-1 | -
CASSFSPLGEQYF | TGTGCCAGCAGCTTCTCACCCCTCGGCGAGCAGTACTTC | TRBJ2-7 | - | TRBV13 | -
CASSEIPGTENTEAFF | TGTGCCAGCAGTGAAATTCCGGGTACGGAGAACACTGAAGCTTTCTTT | TRBJ1-1 | - | TRBV2 | -
CASSEVWDKYNEQFF | TGTGCCAGCAGTGAAGTTTGGGACAAATACAATGAGCAGTTCTTC | TRBJ2-1 | - | TRBV2 | -
CASSVQGFHEQYF | TGTGCCAGCAGTGTTCAGGGGTTCCACGAGCAGTACTTC | TRBJ2-7 | few | TRBV6-1 | -
CASSPGGVETQYF | TGTGCCAGCAGCCCAGGCGGGGTAGAGACCCAGTACTTC | TRBJ2-5 | - | TRBV7-2 | -
CASSQERGMVTDTQYF | TGCGCCAGCAGCCAAGAACGGGGGATGGTCACAGATACGCAGTATTTT | TRBJ2-3 | - | TRBV4-3 | -
CASSSPGQISGANVLTF | TGTGCCAGCAGTAGCCCGGGACAGATCTCTGGGGCCAACGTCCTGACTTTC | TRBJ2-6 | - | TRBV25-1 | TRBD1
CASSQGTGRGEKLFF | TGTGCCAGCAGCCAAGGGACAGGCAGGGGGGAAAAACTGTTTTTT | TRBJ1-4 | few | TRBV14 | TRBD1
CASSPGTRIVNEQFF | TGTGCCAGCAGCCCCGGGACTAGGATAGTGAATGAGCAGTTCTTC | TRBJ2-1 | - | TRBV7-2 | TRBD2
CASTAKMSAEAFF | TGCGCCAGCACTGCTAAAATGAGCGCTGAAGCTTTCTTT | TRBJ1-1 | - | TRBV10-2 | -
CASSLRTSGRETQYF | TGTGCCAGTAGTCTGAGGACTAGCGGGAGAGAGACCCAGTACTTC | TRBJ2-5 | - | TRBV19 | TRBD2
CASSLAGGRGGYGYTF | TGTGCCAGCAGCTTGGCCGGTGGCCGGGGAGGGTATGGCTACACCTTC | TRBJ1-2 | - | TRBV5-4 | -
CASSFGGQEAFF | TGTGCCAGCAGCTTCGGGGGGCAGGAAGCTTTCTTT | TRBJ1-1 | once | TRBV11-2 | -
CASSQAGTGVIYGYTF | TGTGCCAGCAGCCAAGCCGGGACAGGGGTTATCTATGGCTACACCTTC | TRBJ1-2 | - | TRBV7-2 | TRBD1
CASSFNRFMPTQYEQYF | TGTGCCAGCAGCTTTAACAGGTTTATGCCTACGCAATACGAGCAGTACTTC | TRBJ2-7 | - | TRBV7-8 | -
CASSIWGHGYSPLHF | TGTGCCAGTAGTATTTGGGGACATGGATACTCACCCCTCCACTTT | TRBJ1-6 | - | TRBV19 | -
CSVRLFFGGGKTEAFF | TGCAGCGTTAGGTTGTTCTTTGGGGGGGGGAAGACTGAAGCTTTCTTT | TRBJ1-1 | - | TRBV29-1 | -
CASSQLKTESYEQYF | TGCGCCAGCAGCCAACTTAAGACAGAGTCCTACGAGCAGTACTTC | TRBJ2-7 | - | TRBV4-1 | -
CATSRDWASGGVPQYF | TGTGCCACCAGCAGAGATTGGGCTAGCGGGGGGGTTCCGCAGTATTTT | TRBJ2-3 | - | TRBV15 | TRBD2
CASSQKLAGGNEQFF | TGTGCCAGCAGCCAAAAACTAGCGGGAGGCAATGAGCAGTTCTTC | TRBJ2-1 | - | TRBV9 | TRBD2
CASSLDSSWYF | TGTGCCAGCAGTTTAGATTCTAGCTGGTACTTC | TRBJ2-7 | - | TRBV27 | -
CASSFLAGVYEQYF | TGTGCCAGCAGCTTTTTAGCGGGAGTCTACGAGCAGTACTTC | TRBJ2-7 | - | TRBV7-8 | TRBD2
CASSKADSYTF | TGTGCCAGCAGCAAGGCTGACAGCTACACCTTC | TRBJ1-2 | - | TRBV7-9 | -
CASSDVETQYF | TGTGCCAGCAGTGACGTGGAGACCCAGTACTTC | TRBJ2-5 | - | TRBV2 | -
CASSIGQANTGELFF | TGTGCCAGTAGTATAGGACAGGCGAACACCGGGGAGCTGTTTTTT | TRBJ2-2 | - | TRBV19 | -
CATSRDLSERGTGELFF | TGTGCCACCAGCAGAGATCTGAGCGAAAGGGGCACCGGGGAGCTGTTTTTT | TRBJ2-2 | - | TRBV15 | -